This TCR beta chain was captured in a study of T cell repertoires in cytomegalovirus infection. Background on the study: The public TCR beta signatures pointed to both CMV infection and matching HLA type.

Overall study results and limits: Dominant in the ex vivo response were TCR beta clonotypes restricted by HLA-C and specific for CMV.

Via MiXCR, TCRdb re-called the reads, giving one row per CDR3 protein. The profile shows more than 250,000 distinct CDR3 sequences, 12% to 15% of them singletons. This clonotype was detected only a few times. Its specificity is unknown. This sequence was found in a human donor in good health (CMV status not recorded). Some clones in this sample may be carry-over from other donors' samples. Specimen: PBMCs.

DNA of the CDR3: TGTGCCAGCAGTTTCCGGGGGGCAGATACGCAGTATTTT. Protein sequence: CASSFRGADTQYF. The J gene is TRBJ2-3, the V gene TRBV28; 7 bases align to TRBD2. This CDR3 has 13 amino acids. The V gene's germline CDR1 is MDHEN and CDR2 SYDVKM. The ends lost 3 bases at V and 4 bases at J; junction bases unmatched: 1.